This TCR beta chain was profiled in a study of blood T cell repertoires in COVID-19. On the study more broadly: Samples came from the United States, Italy and Spain, spanning acute and convalescent COVID-19. The cDNA or gDNA used as material had been derived from T cells, B-cell-depleted T cells, or PBMCs.

Under the authors' procedure: Reference gene primer amplification gave nucleated cell count estimates. Repertoires were generated with immunoSEQ multiplex PCR, while TCRdb's copy carries only in-frame clones and drops some. That table gives V, J and clone size, and the DNA gave D and trimming. This sample yields 650,000 to 800,000 clones, of which just under 90% are seen a single time; roughly 0.26% belongs to the top ten. CDR1 and CDR2 (germline): MDHEN, SYDVKM. V was trimmed by 2 bases and J by 2 bases, leaving 10 bases between them. The CDR3 is made up of 15 amino acids. The rearrangement uses TRBV28 and TRBJ1-3; perhaps TRBD1 as D (6 bases). This clonotype originated in a woman aged 18-29 years with acute or convalescent COVID-19. Sequenced: peripheral blood. This chain's CDR3 is CASSLDQGPGNTIYF. The CDR3 nucleotides read TGTGCCAGCAGTTTAGACCAGGGGCCTGGAAACACCATATATTTT. The whole variable domain, remainder taken from reference TRBV28 and TRBJ1-3, is DVKVTQSSRYLVKRTGEKVFLECVQDMDHENMFWYRQDPGLGLRLIYFSYDVKMKEKGDIPEGYSVSREKKERFSLILESASTNQTSMYLCASSLDQGPGNTIYFGEGSWLTVV.